Presented here are 24 T cell receptor beta chains from one specimen sequenced in a study of human T cells and chemical hapten exposure. One entry per CDR3 protein, called by TCRdb with MiXCR from the RACE reads. This sample yields 30,000 to 40,000 distinct CDR3 sequences, of which approximately 11% are seen a single time; around 2% belongs to the top ten. The sample's time point: patch test 3, about 24 weeks after DPC sensitization. The treatment is: therapeutic diphenylcyclopropenone sensitization with weekly scalp DPC. The total RNA was obtained from whole blood that was not fractionated. Sample: whole blood, taken in connection with sensitization to the hapten diphenylcyclopropenone (DPC). The receptor set was obtained from a woman aged 40 to 55 with alopecia areata. Some clones in this sample may be carry-over from other donors' samples.

Ten or more counts support this clonotype. This chain joins TRBV6-6 and TRBJ1-5, with 7 bases matching TRBD1. This CDR3 is built from 15 residues. J was trimmed by 7 bases and V by 7 bases; bases with no gene match: 13. The germline CDR1 and CDR2 sequences are MNHNY and SVGAGI (reference sequence). CDR3 sequence: CASTQPRGLGQPQHF. CDR3 DNA: TGTGCCAGCACCCAGCCCAGGGGGTTGGGGCAGCCCCAGCATTTT.

The sample holds a few counts of this clonotype. This CDR3 is CSGGLSTDTQYF. As DNA, the CDR3 is TGCAGTGGGGGGCTGAGCACAGATACGCAGTATTTT. This rearrangement joins TRBV20-1 to TRBJ2-3; the D gene is possibly TRBD1 (6 bases). CDR3 length: 12 residues. CDR1 and CDR2 from the germline V gene are DFQATT and SNEGSKA (reference sequence). V lost 7 bases, J lost 0 bases, and 8 bases lay in between.

The chain links TRBV5-6 to TRBJ2-7, with a weak D call TRBD1 (6 bases). This CDR3 region has 12 residues. Germline lookup yields CDR1 SGHDT and CDR2 YYEEEE. Between the trimmed V and J ends, which lost 4 bases and 12 bases, there was a span of 17 bases. The CDR3 DNA follows: TGTGCCAGCAGCGCGCAACGGACAGTACCGTACTTC. Protein product: CASSAQRTVPYF.

The CDR3 bases are TGTGCCAGCAGTGGGGGACAGGGCCCCTACGAGCAGTACTTC. Translation gives CASSGGQGPYEQYF. The J gene is TRBJ2-7, the V gene TRBV28; 9 bases fit TRBD1. This CDR3 contains 14 residues. The V segment lost 5 bases and the J segment 2 bases; nucleotides outside the gene matches: 4. In germline, CDR1 is MDHEN, CDR2 SYDVKM.

This clonotype was picked up a small number of times. The V call is TRBV7-2, the J call TRBJ2-3; the D is unclear. V gave up 5 bases and J gave up 2 bases, with 14 bases separating them. Germline V lookup: CDR1 SGHTA, CDR2 FQGNSA. This CDR3 has 15 residues. CDR3 in amino acids: CASSLMVLVTDTQYF. The CDR3 DNA sequence: TGTGCCAGCAGCCTTATGGTGCTTGTCACAGATACGCAGTATTTT.

The rearrangement joins TRBV29-1 to TRBJ1-1, with D maybe TRBD1 (5 bases). V was trimmed by 8 bases and J by 8 bases, leaving 18 bases between them. The CDR3 contains 12 residues. Germline V CDR1 and CDR2: SQVTM, ANQGSEA. DNA of the CDR3: TGCAGCCAGAGTTTTTTAGGGGAGGAAGCTTTCTTT. Its protein is CSQSFLGEEAFF. Complete variable domain (other parts from reference TRBV29-1 and TRBJ1-1): SAVISQKPSRDICQRGTSLTIQCQVDSQVTMMFWYRQQPGQSLTLIATANQGSEATYESGFVIDKFPISRPNLTFSTLTVSNMSPEDSSIYLCSQSFLGEEAFFGQGTRLTVV.

This clonotype occurred many times. This chain links TRBV10-2 with TRBJ2-3; D remains ambiguous. V lost 8 bases and J lost 2, with 2 bases in between. Germline CDR1 WSHSY, CDR2 SAAADI. The CDR3 loop spans 10 amino acids. The chain's CDR3 is CASSTDTQYF. The CDR3 nucleotides read TGCGCCAGCTCCACAGATACGCAGTATTTT.

This sequence joins TRBV30 and TRBJ1-2, with D possibly matching TRBD1 (5 bases). Germline CDR1 GTSNPN, CDR2 SVGIG (reference sequence). This CDR3 spans 14 amino acids. The V end was cut by 5 bases, the J end by 7 bases, with 20 bases between. In nucleotides, the CDR3 is TGTGCCTGGGAGTACAGCGGGGGGACTATTGGCTACACCTTC. Translating it yields CAWEYSGGTIGYTF.

This clonotype has more than one count but fewer than ten. The chain recombines TRBV15 with TRBJ1-2; 7 positions match TRBD1. CDR1 and CDR2 from the germline V gene are LNHNV and YYDKDF (reference sequence). CDR3 length equals 13 residues. The trim removed 6 bases at V and 6 bases at J, leaving 7 bases unmatched. This chain's CDR3 is CATRHRGPDGYTF. The DNA of the CDR3 is TGTGCCACCAGGCATAGGGGGCCGGATGGCTACACCTTC. Supplemented by reference TRBV15 and TRBJ1-2, the full variable domain reads DAMVIQNPRYQVTQFGKPVTLSCSQTLNHNVMYWYQQKSSQAPKLLFHYYDKDFNNEADTPDNFQSRRPNTSFCFLDIRSPGLGDTAMYLCATRHRGPDGYTFGSGTRLTVV.

This clonotype was recorded many times. The chain couples TRBV5-5 to TRBJ1-1; D ambiguous. Trimming cost V 2 bases and J 3 bases, with 17 bases left between them. Germline lookup yields CDR1 SGHKS and CDR2 YYEKEE (reference sequence). The CDR3 has 16 residues. The CDR3 DNA follows: TGTGCCAGCAGCTTCACCCTTAGACAAGACCACACTGAAGCTTTCTTT. Translating it yields CASSFTLRQDHTEAFF.

The gene calls are TRBV7-9 and TRBJ2-1; no firm D call. V lost 8 bases, J lost 3 bases, and 5 bases lay in between. Germline V gene sequence: CDR1 SEHNR, CDR2 FQNEAQ (reference sequence). The CDR3 covers 11 residues. The CDR3 DNA is TGTGCCAGCTGCAGCTACAATGAGCAGTTCTTC. As protein: CASCSYNEQFF.

Ten or more counts support this clonotype. The genes are TRBV20-1 and TRBJ2-1, with TRBD2 matching over 10 bases. The V gene end was trimmed by 5 bases and the J gene end by 5 bases; junction bases not matched to a gene: 6. Germline V gives CDR1 DFQATT, CDR2 SNEGSKA (reference sequence). The CDR3 spans 14 residues. CDR3 protein: CSAYGLAANNEQFF. CDR3 nucleotide sequence: TGCAGTGCTTATGGACTAGCGGCTAACAATGAGCAGTTCTTC.

The chain links TRBV5-1 to TRBJ2-2, with D maybe TRBD2 (5 bases). The CDR3 totals 14 residues. The germline V and J ends were trimmed by 4 bases and 4 bases, with 11 bases remaining between them. Looked up from germline, CDR1 is SGHRS and CDR2 is YFSETQ. Here the CDR3 reads CASSPRELTGELFF. CDR3 nucleotide sequence: TGCGCCAGCAGCCCCCGGGAACTCACCGGGGAGCTGTTTTTT. Looking up the rest from reference TRBV5-1 and TRBJ2-2 gives the full variable domain: KAGVTQTPRYLIKTRGQQVTLSCSPISGHRSVSWYQQTPGQGLQFLFEYFSETQRNKGNFPGRFSGRQFSNSRSEMNVSTLELGDSALYLCASSPRELTGELFFGEGSRLTVL.

The chain links TRBV28 to TRBJ1-5; 7 nucleotides line up with TRBD1. The V gene end was trimmed by 7 bases and the J gene end by 4 bases; junction bases not matched to a gene: 10. The germline V gene encodes CDR1 MDHEN and CDR2 SYDVKM. The CDR3 spans 15 residues. The CDR3: CASNPLGQTNQPQHF. Here the CDR3 DNA reads TGTGCCAGCAATCCGTTGGGACAGACTAATCAGCCCCAGCATTTT.

This clonotype was detected many times. Mismatch with germline at one junction end may stem from a read error. The chain combines TRBV28 with TRBJ2-7; D is uncertain. The length of the CDR3 is 12 residues. The germline V gene encodes CDR1 MDHEN and CDR2 SYDVKM. The CDR3 loop reads CASTASSHEQYF. DNA of the CDR3: TGTGCCAGCACCGCGTCCTCCCACGAGCAGTACTTC.

This clonotype has a handful of counts. J is TRBJ2-3 and V is TRBV5-1; 10 bases match TRBD2. Germline trimming cut 1 base from V and 2 bases from J; bases unmatched to any gene: 7. Germline loops: CDR1 SGHRS, CDR2 YFSETQ. This CDR3 contains 17 residues. The CDR3 sequence is CASSLSLAGVPTDTQYF. CDR3 DNA: TGCGCCAGCAGCTTGTCGCTAGCGGGGGTGCCCACAGATACGCAGTATTTT. Filled out from reference TRBV5-1 and TRBJ2-3, the complete variable domain reads KAGVTQTPRYLIKTRGQQVTLSCSPISGHRSVSWYQQTPGQGLQFLFEYFSETQRNKGNFPGRFSGRQFSNSRSEMNVSTLELGDSALYLCASSLSLAGVPTDTQYFGPGTRLTVL.

This chain joins TRBV3-1 and TRBJ2-1; D unresolved. The V gene lost 2 bases and the J gene lost 0 bases, with 14 bases spanning the gap. The CDR3 has 17 residues. Germline values: CDR1 LGHDT, CDR2 YNNKEL (reference sequence). The CDR3 here is CASSQQKSSGSYNEQFF. For the CDR3, the DNA is TGTGCCAGCAGCCAACAGAAGTCATCGGGCTCCTACAATGAGCAGTTCTTC.

At least ten counts were recorded for this clonotype. The chain has TRBV4-1 and TRBJ1-2; D is uncertain. Germline V CDR1 and CDR2: MGHRA, YSYEKL. V shed 4 bases and J shed 2 bases, with 11 bases lying between them. The CDR3 is made up of 14 amino acids. The CDR3 coding sequence is TGCGCCAGCAGCCGTGAGGGCTGGAACTATGGCTACACCTTC. It is translated as CASSREGWNYGYTF.

At least ten counts were recorded for this clonotype. The gene calls are TRBV9 and TRBJ1-2, with D unclear. The CDR3 totals 14 residues. Trimming stripped 0 bases from V and 1 base from J, with 7 bases between. Germline loops: CDR1 SGDLS, CDR2 YYNGEE. In nucleotides, the CDR3 is TGTGCCAGCAGCGTAGGGGTCGTTAACTATGGCTACACCTTC. Amino acid sequence: CASSVGVVNYGYTF.

This clonotype has just a few counts. The chain uses TRBV4-1 and TRBJ2-2; the match to TRBD2 covers 7 bases. V lost 0 bases and J lost 5; bases outside the gene matches: 12. The CDR3 runs to 18 residues. CDR1 MGHRA and CDR2 YSYEKL come from the germline V gene. CDR3: CASSQDRGGSRWTGELFF. The CDR3 region has the DNA TGCGCCAGCAGCCAAGATCGAGGCGGGAGTCGTTGGACCGGGGAGCTGTTTTTT.

The table lists this clonotype with a few counts. V is TRBV11-2 and J is TRBJ1-3; D is perhaps TRBD1 (6 bases). This CDR3 is 16 amino acids long. V dropped 5 bases and J dropped 0 bases, with 14 bases sitting between them. Germline V CDR1 and CDR2: SGHAT, FQNNGV. The CDR3 bases are TGTGCCAGCAGCCCGTGGGGGGGGGCCTCTGGAAACACCATATATTTT. It specifies CASSPWGGASGNTIYF.

The chain has TRBV25-1 and TRBJ1-5, with TRBD1 identical over 7 bases. V lost 3 bases and J lost 2; bases outside the gene matches: 1. The CDR3 runs to 14 residues. CDR1 is MGHDK and CDR2 is SYGVNS in the germline V gene. In nucleotides, the CDR3 is TGTGCCAGCAGTGACGGACAGGGCAATCAGCCCCAGCATTTT. Translating gives CASSDGQGNQPQHF.

This clonotype was detected many times. The chain couples TRBV4-3 to TRBJ1-1; D uncertain. Between the trimmed V and J ends, which lost 4 bases and 4 bases, there was a span of 22 bases. Germline CDR1 and CDR2: LGHNA and YSLEER. The CDR3 totals 17 residues. DNA for the CDR3: TGCGCCAGCAGCCGCTGGACGTCGGGTGGCGTGGGCACTGAAGCTTTCTTT. Protein sequence: CASSRWTSGGVGTEAFF.

V gene TRBV6-5 combines with J gene TRBJ2-1, with D hard to call. The CDR3 is 12 amino acids. The V gene's germline CDR1 is MNHEY and CDR2 SVGAGI. Trimming took 5 bases from V and 10 from J, leaving 12 bases between them. Here the CDR3 reads CASSRTYSEQFF. The CDR3 DNA is TGTGCCAGCAGTCGTACGTACTCCGAGCAGTTCTTC.